The next 10 T cell receptor beta chains were all read from a single sample in a study of blood T cell repertoires in COVID-19. Sequencing used immunoSEQ multiplex PCR; TCRdb keeps in-frame clones, though not all of them. The table records some 60,000 clones, 65% to 90% of them present only once. Sequenced input: peripheral blood. These receptors all stem from a human donor in a cohort sampled during active COVID-19.

The rearrangement links TRBV4-1 to TRBJ2-2, with a tentative D call TRBD1 (6 bases). V was clipped by 3 bases and J by 2 bases, with 16 bases between them. CDR3 length: 17 residues. CDR1 and CDR2 from the germline V gene are MGHRA and YSYEKL. The CDR3, as DNA: TGCGCCAGCAGCCACCTCCTAAACAGGGCAAACACCGGGGAGCTGTTTTTT. Its translation: CASSHLLNRANTGELFF.

The chain uses TRBV2 and TRBJ1-4; TRBD1 aligns across 8 bases. The CDR3 totals 15 residues. Losses at the gene ends were 6 bases for V and 6 bases for J; bases not matched to a gene: 9. The germline V gene encodes CDR1 SNHLY and CDR2 FYNNEI. Here the CDR3 DNA reads TGTGCCAGCAGCTACCGGGGGACAGGCTATGAAAAACTGTTTTTT. Translation gives CASSYRGTGYEKLFF.

V and J are TRBV19 and TRBJ1-3; 7 bases match TRBD1. This CDR3 is built from 17 residues. The germline gives CDR1 LNHDA, CDR2 SQIVND (reference sequence). V was pared by 3 bases and J by 0 bases, with 8 bases of the junction left unmatched. The CDR3 spells CASSMDPGQASGNTIYF. CDR3 coding DNA: TGTGCCAGTAGTATGGACCCAGGACAGGCCTCTGGAAACACCATATATTTT.

J is TRBJ2-3 and V is TRBV11-3; 10 bases are shared with TRBD2. This CDR3 contains 15 residues. The V and J ends lost 2 bases and 5 bases, in that order; junction bases with no gene match: 4. Germline V lookup: CDR1 SGHNT, CDR2 YENEEA. CDR3 coding DNA: TGTGCCAGCAGCTTAAGCGGGGGGGCGTTAGATACGCAGTATTTT. Protein: CASSLSGGALDTQYF.

V gene TRBV5-6 combines with J gene TRBJ2-5, with D perhaps matching TRBD1 (7 bases). CDR1 is SGHDT and CDR2 is YYEEEE in the germline V gene. CDR3 length: 15 amino acids. Trimming stripped 5 bases from V and 5 bases from J, with 19 bases between. In DNA, the CDR3 is TGTGCCAGCAGGGAGGGCTACAGGGGAGAGGAGACCCAGTACTTC. Its translation is CASREGYRGEETQYF.

This chain links TRBV10-3 with TRBJ2-5, with D perhaps TRBD1 (6 bases). In germline, CDR1 is ENHRY, CDR2 SYGVKD. Deletions cut 4 bases from V and 0 bases from J, with 9 bases between. The CDR3 extends over 14 amino acids. The CDR3 reads CAISATGDQETQYF. The DNA of the CDR3 is TGTGCCATCAGTGCGACAGGTGACCAAGAGACCCAGTACTTC.

This chain connects TRBV19 to TRBJ2-3, with 11 bases fitting TRBD2. The CDR3 consists of 16 residues. J gave up 0 bases and V 6 bases, and 5 bases lay outside the gene matches. Germline values: CDR1 LNHDA, CDR2 SQIVND (reference sequence). The CDR3 DNA sequence: TGTGCCAGTAGGGCTAGCGGGGGGCCTAGCACAGATACGCAGTATTTT. Amino acids: CASRASGGPSTDTQYF.

A few counts support this clone. V gene TRBV4-1 combines with J gene TRBJ1-2, with 7 bases identical to TRBD1. The CDR3 contains 15 residues. In germline, CDR1 is MGHRA, CDR2 YSYEKL. V trimming: 0 bases; J trimming: 4 bases; junction bases outside the gene matches: 5. For the CDR3, the DNA is TGCGCCAGCAGCCAAGATTGGGGACAGTCCTATGGCTACACCTTC. Translated, it gives CASSQDWGQSYGYTF.

V and J are TRBV2 and TRBJ2-3; 7 nucleotides match TRBD2. The germline gives CDR1 SNHLY, CDR2 FYNNEI. The J segment lost 5 bases and the V segment lost 2 bases, leaving 10 bases of the junction unmatched. The CDR3 has 16 amino acids. The DNA of the CDR3 is TGTGCCAGCAGTGAATTGGCTAGCGGAGAGGTAGATACGCAGTATTTT. Protein: CASSELASGEVDTQYF.

V is TRBV2 and J is TRBJ1-4; TRBD1 is a possible D gene (6 bases). The CDR3 runs 15 residues. Germline CDR1 reads SNHLY; CDR2 reads FYNNEI. V dropped 2 bases and J dropped 2 bases, with 9 bases sitting between them. CDR3 sequence reads: CASSENQGTNEKLFF. The CDR3 DNA follows: TGTGCCAGCAGTGAAAACCAGGGGACTAATGAAAAACTGTTTTTT.